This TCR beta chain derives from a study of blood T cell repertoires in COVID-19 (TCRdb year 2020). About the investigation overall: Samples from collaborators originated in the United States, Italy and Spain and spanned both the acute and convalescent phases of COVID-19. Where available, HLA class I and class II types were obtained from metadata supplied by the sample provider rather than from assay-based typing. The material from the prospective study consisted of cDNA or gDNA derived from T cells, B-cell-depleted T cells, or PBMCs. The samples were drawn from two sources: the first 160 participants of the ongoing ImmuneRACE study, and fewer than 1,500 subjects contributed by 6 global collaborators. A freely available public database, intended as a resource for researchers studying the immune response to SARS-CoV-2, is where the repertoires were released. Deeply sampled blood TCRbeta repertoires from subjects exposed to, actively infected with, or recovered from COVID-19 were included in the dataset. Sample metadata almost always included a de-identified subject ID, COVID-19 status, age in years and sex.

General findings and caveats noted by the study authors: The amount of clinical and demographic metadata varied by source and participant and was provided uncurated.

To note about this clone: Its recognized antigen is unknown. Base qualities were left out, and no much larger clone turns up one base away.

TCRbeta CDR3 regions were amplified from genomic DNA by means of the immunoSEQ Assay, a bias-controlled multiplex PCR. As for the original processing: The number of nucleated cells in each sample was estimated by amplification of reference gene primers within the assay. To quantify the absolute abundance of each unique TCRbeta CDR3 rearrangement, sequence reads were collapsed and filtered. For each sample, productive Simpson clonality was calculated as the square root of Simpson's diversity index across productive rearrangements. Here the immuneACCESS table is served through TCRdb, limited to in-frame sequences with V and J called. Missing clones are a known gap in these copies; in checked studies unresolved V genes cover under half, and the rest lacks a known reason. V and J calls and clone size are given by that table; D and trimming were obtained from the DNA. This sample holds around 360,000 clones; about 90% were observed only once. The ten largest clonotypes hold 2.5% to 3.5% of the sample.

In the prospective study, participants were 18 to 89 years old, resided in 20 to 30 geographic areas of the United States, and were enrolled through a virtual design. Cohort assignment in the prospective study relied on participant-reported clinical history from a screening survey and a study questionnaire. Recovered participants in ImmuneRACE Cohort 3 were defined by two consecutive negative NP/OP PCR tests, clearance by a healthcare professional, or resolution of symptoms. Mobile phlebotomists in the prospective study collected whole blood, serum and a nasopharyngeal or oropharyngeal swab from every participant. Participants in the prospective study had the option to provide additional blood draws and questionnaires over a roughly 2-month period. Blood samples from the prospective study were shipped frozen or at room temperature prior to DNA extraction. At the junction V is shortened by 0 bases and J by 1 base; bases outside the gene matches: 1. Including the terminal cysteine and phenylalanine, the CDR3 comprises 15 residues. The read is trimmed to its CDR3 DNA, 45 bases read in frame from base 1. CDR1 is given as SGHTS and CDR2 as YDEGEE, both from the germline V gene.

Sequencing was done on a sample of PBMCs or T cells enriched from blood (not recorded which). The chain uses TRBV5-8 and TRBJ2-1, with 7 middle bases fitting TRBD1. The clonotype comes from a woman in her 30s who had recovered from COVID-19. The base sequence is TGTGCCAGCAGCTTGGTGGGACAGTCCTACAATGAGCAGTTCTTC. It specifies CASSLVGQSYNEQFF.